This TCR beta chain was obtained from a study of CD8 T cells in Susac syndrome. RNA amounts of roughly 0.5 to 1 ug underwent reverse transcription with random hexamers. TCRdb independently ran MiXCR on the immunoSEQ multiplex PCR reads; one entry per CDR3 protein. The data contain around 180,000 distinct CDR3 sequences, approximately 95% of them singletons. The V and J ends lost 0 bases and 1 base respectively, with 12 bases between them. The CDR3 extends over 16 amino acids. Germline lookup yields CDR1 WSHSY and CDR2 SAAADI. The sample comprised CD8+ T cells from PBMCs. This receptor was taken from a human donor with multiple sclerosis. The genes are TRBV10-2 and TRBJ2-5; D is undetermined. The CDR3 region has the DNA TGCGCCAGCAGTGAGTCGAGGTTACAGAGCCAAGAGACCCAGTACTTC. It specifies CASSESRLQSQETQYF.